The rows below give T cell receptor beta chains drawn from one sample of a study of cytomegalovirus exposure and HLA in healthy donors. This table comes from immunoSEQ multiplex PCR, and its TCRdb copy is limited to in-frame clones, with some not included. The sample yields about 160,000 clones, around four fifths seen once. Sample: PBMCs. The receptors come from a woman in her twenties or thirties in good health and CMV-seronegative. The CDR3 runs from the conserved cysteine through the conserved F or W. The D gene is left open where the match is weak. The listing skips clone size in some rows; elsewhere it reads once, few, many or a size class.

clone_size j_call v_call d_call cdr3_nt cdr3_aa
NA TRBJ1-4 TRBV5-8 TRBD1 TGTGCCAGCAGCCAGGGGGTGGACAGAGCAACTAATGAAAAACTGTTTTTT CASSQGVDRATNEKLFF
NA TRBJ1-1 TRBV5-1 NA TGCGCCAGCAGCTTGTTGGGCAACACTGAAGCTTTCTTT CASSLLGNTEAFF
NA TRBJ2-3 TRBV12-5 NA TGTGCTAGTGGTTTTGAGACACTTCATACGCAGTATTTT CASGFETLHTQYF
once TRBJ1-1 TRBV7-2 NA TGTGCCAGCAGCTTATTCGGCACAGGGTTGACTGAAGCTTTCTTT CASSLFGTGLTEAFF
NA TRBJ2-1 TRBV6-1 TRBD2 TGTGCCAGCAGTTCCGGGAGGAGCTCCTACAATGAGCAGTTCTTC CASSSGRSSYNEQFF
NA TRBJ2-7 TRBV5-4 TRBD2 TGTGCCAGCAGCTTTACTAGCGGTTCCTACGAGCAGTACTTC CASSFTSGSYEQYF
NA TRBJ2-7 TRBV5-1 TRBD2 TGCGCCAGCAGCTTGGCCGCGGTAGCGGGGGTCTCCTACGAGCAGTACTTC CASSLAAVAGVSYEQYF
NA TRBJ2-5 TRBV2 TRBD2 TGTGCCAGCAGTTCAACTCTAGGACTAGCCCAAGAGACCCAGTACTTC CASSSTLGLAQETQYF
once TRBJ2-2 TRBV11-3 TRBD2 TGTGCCAGCAGCTACGGACTAGCGTCGAACACCGGGGAGCTGTTTTTT CASSYGLASNTGELFF
NA TRBJ2-2 TRBV5-6 TRBD2 TGTGCCAGCAGCTTCTCTAGCGGGGGGCCCGCGAACACCGGGGAGCTGTTTTTT CASSFSSGGPANTGELFF
few TRBJ2-7 TRBV11-2 NA TGTGCCAGCAGCTCGTTTTACGAGCAGTACTTC CASSSFYEQYF
NA TRBJ1-1 TRBV2 NA TGTGCCAGCCGGGGGGACGGAACTGAAGCTTTCTTT CASRGDGTEAFF
NA TRBJ1-1 TRBV19 NA TGTGCCAGTAGACCCTCGGGCCGGGGAGTGATTTTTGAAGCTTTCTTT CASRPSGRGVIFEAFF
once TRBJ1-1 TRBV29-1 TRBD1 TGCAGCGTTGAAGCCAGGGGGCAGGGCACTGAAGCTTTCTTT CSVEARGQGTEAFF
NA TRBJ2-1 TRBV7-6 TRBD2 TGTGCCAGCAGCCCGGGACTAGCGGCCGACAATGAGCAGTTCTTC CASSPGLAADNEQFF
NA TRBJ1-1 TRBV7-6 NA TGTGCCAGCAGCCGGCCGGCGGGAAAAGGAACTGAAGCTTTCTTT CASSRPAGKGTEAFF
NA TRBJ2-7 TRBV6-5 TRBD1 TGTGCCAGCAGCCGAGGGGGCCCCTACGAGCAGTACTTC CASSRGGPYEQYF
NA TRBJ1-2 TRBV7-9 NA TGTGCCAGCAGCTTATGGGGCGGATGGCCTAACTATGGCTACACCTTC CASSLWGGWPNYGYTF
NA TRBJ2-3 TRBV2 NA TGTGCCAGCAGTCCGACTAGTTTTGGCACAGATACGCAGTATTTT CASSPTSFGTDTQYF
NA TRBJ1-2 TRBV28 NA TGTGCCAGCAGTTATACAGGGAAAAGGTTATGGTATGGCTACACCTTC CASSYTGKRLWYGYTF
NA TRBJ1-2 TRBV9 NA TGTGCCAACAGCACGGAGGGTACCGGCTACACCTTC CANSTEGTGYTF
NA TRBJ2-7 TRBV28 NA TGTGCCAGCAGTTCCCCCTGGTACAGAGCCTACGAGCAGTACTTC CASSSPWYRAYEQYF
once TRBJ1-5 TRBV11-2 NA TGTGCCAGCAGCTTAGGAACCTACAATCAGCCCCAGCATTTT CASSLGTYNQPQHF
NA TRBJ2-7 TRBV30 TRBD1 TGTGCCTGGGCGGTTTGGGCCACAGGGGTCTACGAGCAGTACTTC CAWAVWATGVYEQYF
NA TRBJ2-7 TRBV5-1 NA TGCGCCAGCAGCTTTGGCGGCTCCTACGAGCAGTACTTC CASSFGGSYEQYF
NA TRBJ2-3 TRBV11-3 NA TGTGCCAGCAGCTTAGGTCGGGCAGATACGCAGTATTTT CASSLGRADTQYF
once TRBJ2-7 TRBV5-1 TRBD1 TGCGCCAGCAGCTCACGGACAGGCTTCTACGAGCAGTACTTC CASSSRTGFYEQYF
once TRBJ2-5 TRBV5-4 NA TGTGCCAGCAGCTTATCGCGGCGGGCCGAAGAAGAGACCCAGTACTTC CASSLSRRAEEETQYF
NA TRBJ1-2 TRBV2 TRBD1 TGTGCCAGCAGCGACCGGACAGGGGGCAGCGGTGGCTACACCTTC CASSDRTGGSGGYTF
NA TRBJ1-1 TRBV28 TRBD1 TGTGCCAGCAGCAAAACCTTAACGGGGACAGGGGGCTTAGCTTTCTTT CASSKTLTGTGGLAFF
NA TRBJ1-2 TRBV2 NA TGTGCCAGCAGGGGGGAGGTTGTTAACTATGGCTACACCTTC CASRGEVVNYGYTF
NA TRBJ1-6 TRBV6-5 TRBD1 TGTGCCAGCAGAGACAGGGGACCTTCACCCCTCCACTTT CASRDRGPSPLHF
few TRBJ1-1 TRBV29-1 NA TGCAGCGTGGCCCTTCAAGTTGCAGCTTTCTTT CSVALQVAAFF
NA TRBJ1-1 TRBV29-1 NA TGCAGCGTTGAACCCCCCCAGTCTCTCAACCGCCCGAACACTGAAGCTTTCTTT CSVEPPQSLNRPNTEAFF
few TRBJ1-5 TRBV15 NA TGTGCCACCAGCATAGGCAGGACAAGAGGCAATCAGCCCCAGCATTTT CATSIGRTRGNQPQHF
NA TRBJ1-1 TRBV6-1 NA TGTGCCAGCGGGGGCAGCTACACTGAAGCTTTCTTT CASGGSYTEAFF
NA TRBJ2-7 TRBV5-1 NA TGCGCCAGCAGCGCCTTGGGCGCGGGGATTTACGAGCAGTACTTC CASSALGAGIYEQYF
NA TRBJ2-1 TRBV5-1 TRBD1 TGCGCCAGCAGCTTTACAGGGGTCGCCTACAATGAGCAGTTCTTC CASSFTGVAYNEQFF
NA TRBJ1-1 TRBV11-2 TRBD1 TGTGCCAGCAGCTTAGTGACAGGGAGTAGAACTGAAGCTTTCTTT CASSLVTGSRTEAFF
NA TRBJ1-2 TRBV5-4 NA TGTGCCAGCAGCAACCTACCGACAGGCGGCAACTATGGCTACACCTTC CASSNLPTGGNYGYTF